The 11 T cell receptor beta chains presented below share a single source sample, sequenced in a study of blood T cell repertoires in COVID-19. The repertoire was sequenced with immunoSEQ multiplex PCR; TCRdb's copy has only in-frame clones and lacks some. Here the sample spans some 400,000 clones, roughly 91% being singletons. The specimen sequenced was PBMCs or T cells enriched from blood (not recorded which). These TCRs come from a woman aged 25 to 39 who had recovered from COVID-19.

The chain has TRBV11-2 and TRBJ2-6; D is perhaps TRBD2 (6 bases). This CDR3 spans 17 amino acids. Trimming removed 5 bases from V and 0 bases from J, with 14 bases in between. CDR1 and CDR2 (germline): SGHAT, FQNNGV. CDR3 bases: TGTGCCAGCAGCCCGGGACTCTTAAGCTCTGGGGCCAACGTCCTGACTTTC. Protein: CASSPGLLSSGANVLTF.

The V and J genes are TRBV6-5 and TRBJ2-2; no clear D. Deletions cut 7 bases from V and 2 bases from J, with 5 bases between. CDR1 and CDR2 (germline): MNHEY, SVGAGI. This CDR3 has 12 residues. The CDR3: CASNGNTGELFF. CDR3 sequence (DNA): TGTGCCAGCAACGGTAACACCGGGGAGCTGTTTTTT.

This chain connects TRBV6-5 to TRBJ1-1; D might be TRBD1 (5 bases). The CDR3 is 15 amino acids. With 6 bases removed from V and 0 bases from J, the gap between germline ends came to 14 bases. The germline gives CDR1 MNHEY, CDR2 SVGAGI. Here the CDR3 DNA reads TGTGCCAGCAGCTCTCCGACAGCCATGAACACTGAAGCTTTCTTT. It specifies CASSSPTAMNTEAFF.

V and J are TRBV18 and TRBJ1-2; possibly TRBD1 for D (5 bases). Trimming removed 3 bases from V and 3 bases from J, with 17 bases in between. The CDR3 is made up of 16 amino acids. Germline V gene data show CDR1 as KGHSH and CDR2 as LQKENI. DNA for the CDR3: TGTGCCAGCTCACCGGTGAGCAGGGCCCTGGACTATGGCTACACCTTC. Protein product: CASSPVSRALDYGYTF.

The gene calls are TRBV30 and TRBJ1-4; 7 bases are a match to TRBD1. The ends lost 5 bases at V and 6 bases at J; junction bases unmatched: 0. The length of the CDR3 is 11 residues. Per germline, CDR1 GTSNPN and CDR2 SVGIG (reference sequence). The CDR3 DNA is TGTGCCTGGGGGACAGATGAAAAACTGTTTTTT. It translates to CAWGTDEKLFF.

The chain combines TRBV14 with TRBJ1-3; D perhaps matches TRBD1 (5 bases). This CDR3 region has 13 residues. The V end was cut by 0 bases, the J end by 11 bases, with 11 bases between. Looked up from germline, CDR1 is SGHDN and CDR2 is FVKESK. This chain's CDR3 is CASSQEATGAIYF. CDR3 nucleotide sequence: TGTGCCAGCAGCCAAGAGGCTACAGGTGCCATATATTTT.

The chain combines TRBV6-1 with TRBJ1-1; a weak D match, TRBD1 (5 bases). This CDR3 spans 15 amino acids. The V gene lost 2 bases and the J gene lost 0 bases, with 10 bases spanning the gap. Germline assignment: CDR1 MNHNS and CDR2 SASEGT. The CDR3 nucleotides are TGTGCCAGCAGTGAAACGACAGAAATGAACACTGAAGCTTTCTTT. It codes for CASSETTEMNTEAFF.

In this sample, this clone turned up once. The chain uses TRBV28 and TRBJ1-1; no reliable D call. The CDR3 has 14 amino acids. The germline V gene encodes CDR1 MDHEN and CDR2 SYDVKM. The germline V and J ends were trimmed by 2 bases and 6 bases, with 13 bases remaining between them. The CDR3 is CASSLRGLGSEAFF. CDR3 nucleotides: TGTGCCAGCAGTTTACGGGGTCTGGGCTCTGAAGCTTTCTTT.

As regards this clone: Other DNA sequences within the sample encode an identical CDR3. The V gene is TRBV9, the J gene TRBJ1-2; the D is unclear. Per the germline V gene, CDR1 is SGDLS and CDR2 is YYNGEE. The CDR3 runs to 13 residues. The V end lost 0 bases, the J end lost 5 bases, and 8 bases lay between the germline ends. CDR3 region: CASSVGGSYGYTF. CDR3 sequence (DNA): TGTGCCAGCAGCGTAGGCGGTTCGTATGGCTACACCTTC. Drawing the rest from reference TRBV9 and TRBJ1-2, the complete variable domain is DSGVTQTPKHLITATGQRVTLRCSPRSGDLSVYWYQQSLDQGLQFLIQYYNGEERAKGNILERFSAQQFPDLHSELNLSSLELGDSALYFCASSVGGSYGYTFGSGTRLTVV.

This clone was seen just once. The chain uses TRBV2 and TRBJ1-1, with TRBD1 matching 7 bases. CDR1 SNHLY and CDR2 FYNNEI come from the germline V gene. V shed 3 bases and J 5 bases; nucleotides not matched to a gene: 6. The CDR3 is 14 residues long. CDR3 bases: TGTGCCAGCAGTGATGCGACAGGGCGGACTGAAGCTTTCTTT. Translation: CASSDATGRTEAFF.

This sequence joins TRBV10-3 and TRBJ1-2; D gene ambiguous. This CDR3 comprises 12 residues. Germline values: CDR1 ENHRY, CDR2 SYGVKD. Trimming took off 10 bases at V and 0 bases at J, with 9 bases between the two ends. The CDR3 nucleotides read TGTGCCACCAGCACGGCTAACTATGGCTACACCTTC. Protein sequence: CATSTANYGYTF.